This TCR beta chain was documented in a study of CD4 T cells in relation to SARS-CoV-2 and coronaviruses. Study overall: PBMCs were cultured with antigen for roughly 11 days before TCR beta sequencing.

Looked up from germline, CDR1 is ENHRY and CDR2 is SYGVKD. The CDR3 runs to 13 residues. Trimming removed 8 bases at V and 10 bases at J, with 15 bases between. The unexposed donors gave CD4+ T cells in about 2011-2018, prior to COVID-19. Isolation of CD4+ T cells took place after nine to ten days in culture. Profiled with immunoSEQ multiplex PCR; TCRdb holds only in-frame clones, not every one. The sample lists over 15,000 clones, 82% seen once, with 31% in the top ten. This clone has more than one count but fewer than ten. What it binds is unknown. The sample comprised CD4+ T cells from PBMCs, cultured in vitro. The sequence was obtained from a human donor in good health. This chain connects TRBV10-3 to TRBJ1-6; D gene ambiguous. CDR3 loop: CAIAAGIESPLHF. The CDR3 DNA reads as TGTGCCATCGCCGCGGGGATAGAATCACCCCTCCACTTT.